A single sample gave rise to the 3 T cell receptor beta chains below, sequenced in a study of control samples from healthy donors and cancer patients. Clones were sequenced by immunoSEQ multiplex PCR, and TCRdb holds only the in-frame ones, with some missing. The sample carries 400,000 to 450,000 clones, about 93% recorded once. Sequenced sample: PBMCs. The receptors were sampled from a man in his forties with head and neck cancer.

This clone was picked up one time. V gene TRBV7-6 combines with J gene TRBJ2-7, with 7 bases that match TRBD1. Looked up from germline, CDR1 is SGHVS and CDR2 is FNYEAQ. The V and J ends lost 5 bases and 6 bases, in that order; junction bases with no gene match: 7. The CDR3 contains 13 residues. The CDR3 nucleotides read TGTGCCAGCAGCCCAGGGGGTGATACCGAGCAGTACTTC. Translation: CASSPGGDTEQYF.

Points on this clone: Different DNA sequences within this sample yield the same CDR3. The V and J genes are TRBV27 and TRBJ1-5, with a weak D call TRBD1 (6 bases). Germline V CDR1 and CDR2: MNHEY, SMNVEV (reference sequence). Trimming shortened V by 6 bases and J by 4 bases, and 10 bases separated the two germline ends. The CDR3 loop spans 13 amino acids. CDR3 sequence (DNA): TGTGCCAGCAGCCGTGACAGGAATCAGCCCCAGCATTTT. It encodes CASSRDRNQPQHF.

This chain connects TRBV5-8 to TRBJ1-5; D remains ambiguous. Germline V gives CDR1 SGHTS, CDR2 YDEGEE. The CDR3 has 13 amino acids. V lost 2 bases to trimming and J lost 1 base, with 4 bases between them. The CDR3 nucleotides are TGTGCCAGCAGCTTTAGAAGCAATCAGCCCCAGCATTTT. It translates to CASSFRSNQPQHF.